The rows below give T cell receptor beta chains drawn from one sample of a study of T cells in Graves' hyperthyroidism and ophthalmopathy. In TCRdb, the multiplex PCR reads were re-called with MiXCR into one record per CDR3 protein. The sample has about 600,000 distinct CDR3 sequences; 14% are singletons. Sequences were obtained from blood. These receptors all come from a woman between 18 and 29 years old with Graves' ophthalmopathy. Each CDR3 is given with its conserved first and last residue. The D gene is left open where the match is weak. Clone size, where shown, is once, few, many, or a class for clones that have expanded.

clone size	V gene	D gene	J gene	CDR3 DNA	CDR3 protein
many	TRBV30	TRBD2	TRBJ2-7	TGTGCCTGGAGTGGGGGGAGCGGGAGATACGAGCAGTACTTC	CAWSGGSGRYEQYF
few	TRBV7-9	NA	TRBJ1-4	TGTGCCAGCAAGGGTGAACAAAAACTGTTTTTT	CASKGEQKLFF
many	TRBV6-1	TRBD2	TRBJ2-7	TGTGCCAGCAGTCCCCGAGGACTAGCGGGAGGCCGTCGAAGCGAGCAGTACTTC	CASSPRGLAGGRRSEQYF
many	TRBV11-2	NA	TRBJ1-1	TGTGCCAGCAGCCCCCGCAGTTTAGGGTACACTGAAGCTTTCTTT	CASSPRSLGYTEAFF
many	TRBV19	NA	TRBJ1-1	TGTGCCAGTAGGAGGGGACCCATGTTGAACACTGAAGCTTTCTTT	CASRRGPMLNTEAFF
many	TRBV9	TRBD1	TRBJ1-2	TGTGCCAGCAGCGTTAGGGACAGGGGAGGATATGGCTACACCTTC	CASSVRDRGGYGYTF
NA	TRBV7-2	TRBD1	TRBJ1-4	TGTGCCAGCAGTTTCTTCCCGGGACAGACCAATGAAAAACTGTTTTTT	CASSFFPGQTNEKLFF
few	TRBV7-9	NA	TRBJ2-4	TGTGCCAGCAGCTTAGAGGCCGGGCGAAACATTCAGTACTTC	CASSLEAGRNIQYF
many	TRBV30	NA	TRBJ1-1	TGTGCCTGGTTTCTACGGACGGGGACTCTATTGAACACTGAAGCTTTCTTT	CAWFLRTGTLLNTEAFF
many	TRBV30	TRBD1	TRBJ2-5	TGTGCCTGGAGTGCGGCAGGGGGACAGACCCAGTACTTC	CAWSAAGGQTQYF
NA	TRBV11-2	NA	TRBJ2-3	TGTGCCAGCAGCTTACTTTGGGCTAGCACAGATACGCAGTATTTT	CASSLLWASTDTQYF
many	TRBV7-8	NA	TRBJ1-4	TGTGCCAGCAGCTTAGGGTGGACTGAAAAACTGTTTTTT	CASSLGWTEKLFF
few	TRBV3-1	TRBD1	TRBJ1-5	TGTGCCAGCAGCCAAAGGGGGCGAAATCAGCCCCAGCATTTT	CASSQRGRNQPQHF
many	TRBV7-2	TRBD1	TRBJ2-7	TGTGCCAGCAGCAGAGCGATGACAGGGGTAATGTCCTACGAGCAGTACTTC	CASSRAMTGVMSYEQYF
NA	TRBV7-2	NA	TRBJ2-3	TGTGCCAGCAGCTTAGGGGGGAGACTTAACACAGATACGCAGTATTTT	CASSLGGRLNTDTQYF
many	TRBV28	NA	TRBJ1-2	TGTGCCAGCAGACCGGGGACCAGTTATGGCTACACCTTC	CASRPGTSYGYTF
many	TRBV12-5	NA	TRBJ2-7	TGTGCTAGTGGTTTGGTAACACGGGCTGTAGAGTTGACAGGCGGCGAATACGAGCAGTACTTC	CASGLVTRAVELTGGEYEQYF
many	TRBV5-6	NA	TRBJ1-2	TGTGCCAGCAGCTTCGAACTGGACAGAAACTATGGCTACACCTTC	CASSFELDRNYGYTF
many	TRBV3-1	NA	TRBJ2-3	TGTGCCAGCAGCCAAGCGGGGCCAGATACGCAGTATTTT	CASSQAGPDTQYF
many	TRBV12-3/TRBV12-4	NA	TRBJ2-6	TGTGCCAGCATCCTTAGGCGCAGAGTCTCTGGGGCCAACGTCCTGACTTTC	CASILRRRVSGANVLTF
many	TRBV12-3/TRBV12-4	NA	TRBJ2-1	TGTGCCAGCAGTTCATCAGGGGATGCTGAGCAGTTCTTC	CASSSSGDAEQFF
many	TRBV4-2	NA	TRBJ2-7	TGTGCCAGCAGCCAAAGGGACGGCTCCTACGAGCAGTACTTC	CASSQRDGSYEQYF
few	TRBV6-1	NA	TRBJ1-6	TGTGCCAGCAGTGAACCCCCGGGCTCAAATTCACCCCTCCACTTT	CASSEPPGSNSPLHF
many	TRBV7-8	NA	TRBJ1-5	TGTGCCAGCAGCTTAGTCGAGGGTTATAGCAATCAGCCCCAGCATTTT	CASSLVEGYSNQPQHF
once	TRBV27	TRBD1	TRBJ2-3	TGTGCCAGCAGAGACCCCACCGGGACAGGGGTCCGGGGGAGGGCAGATACGCAGTATTTT	CASRDPTGTGVRGRADTQYF
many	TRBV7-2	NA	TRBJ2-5	TGTGCCAGCAGCTCGGGAGGTGCGACAGGGCTGGGGACCCAGTACTTC	CASSSGGATGLGTQYF
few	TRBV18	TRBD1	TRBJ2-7	TGTGCCAGCTCACCCAAGTGGGGCCCAGGGGGTAGCTACGAGCAGTACTTC	CASSPKWGPGGSYEQYF
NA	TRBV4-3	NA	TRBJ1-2	TGCGCCAGCAGCCAAGAGGGAGTCACTTACTATGGCTACACCTTC	CASSQEGVTYYGYTF
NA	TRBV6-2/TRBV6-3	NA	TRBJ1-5	TGTGCCAGCAGCCACAGGGTTTGGCAGCCCCAGCATTTT	CASSHRVWQPQHF
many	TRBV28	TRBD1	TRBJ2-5	TGTGCCAGCAGTCTCCCCACAGGGGGCGGGGAGACCCAGTACTTC	CASSLPTGGGETQYF
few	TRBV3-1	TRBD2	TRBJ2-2	TGTGCCAGCAGCCTACGGACTAGTGGGCTATCCGGGGAGCTGTTTTTT	CASSLRTSGLSGELFF
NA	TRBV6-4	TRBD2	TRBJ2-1	TGTGCCAGCAACCACGGGGGAGGGGACAATGAGCAGTTCTTC	CASNHGGGDNEQFF
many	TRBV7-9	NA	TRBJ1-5	TGTGCCAGCAGCTTAGCCTACAATCAGCCCCAGCATTTT	CASSLAYNQPQHF
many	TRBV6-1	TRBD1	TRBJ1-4	TGTGCCAGCACGACGGGACAGTTTAATGAAAAACTGTTTTTT	CASTTGQFNEKLFF
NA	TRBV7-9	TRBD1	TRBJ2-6	TGTGCCAGCAGTCATCCGCCCCAGGGGGATAGCTCTGGGGCCAACGTCCTGACTTTC	CASSHPPQGDSSGANVLTF
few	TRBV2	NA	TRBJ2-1	TGTGCCAGCAATGAAGACAATGAGCAGTTCTTC	CASNEDNEQFF
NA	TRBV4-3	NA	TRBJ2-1	TGCGCCAGCAGCCAAGATGGTGCAGGGTGGCCCTACAATGAGCAGTTCTTC	CASSQDGAGWPYNEQFF